These 13 T cell receptor beta chains were sequenced from one sample in a study of blood T cell repertoires in COVID-19. Libraries were prepared by immunoSEQ multiplex PCR; TCRdb keeps only in-frame clonotypes and omits some of them. This table has fewer than 500,000 clones, 81% appearing once. Sequenced sample: peripheral blood. The receptors originated from a human donor with acute or convalescent COVID-19. The donor label of this sample is uncertain.

The J gene is TRBJ1-1, the V gene TRBV6-5; possible D gene TRBD1, 6 bases. Trimming shortened V by 2 bases and J by 6 bases, and 13 bases separated the two germline ends. Germline V gene data show CDR1 as MNHEY and CDR2 as SVGAGI. The CDR3 consists of 14 residues. CDR3 loop: CASSYGRGWAEAFF. CDR3 sequence (DNA): TGTGCCAGCAGTTACGGGAGGGGGTGGGCTGAAGCTTTCTTT.

Of note for this clone: In the same sample, other DNA sequences code for this CDR3. The chain recombines TRBV28 with TRBJ2-2; no definite D call. Trimming shortened V by 3 bases and J by 4 bases, and 6 bases separated the two germline ends. This CDR3 is built from 13 residues. Germline V lookup: CDR1 MDHEN, CDR2 SYDVKM. The CDR3: CASSLLSTGELFF. CDR3 nucleotide sequence: TGTGCCAGCAGTTTGTTGAGCACCGGGGAGCTGTTTTTT.

V is TRBV4-2 and J is TRBJ2-3, with D possibly being TRBD2 (6 bases). Germline loops: CDR1 LGHNA, CDR2 YNFKEQ. CDR3 length: 17 residues. The germline V and J ends were trimmed by 2 bases and 1 base, with 16 bases remaining between them. Here the CDR3 DNA reads TGTGCCAGCAGCCAAAGTCCTGGGGGGTTCCGCACAGATACGCAGTATTTT. Its protein is CASSQSPGGFRTDTQYF.

Regarding this clone: Other DNA sequences in this specimen translate into the identical CDR3. The rearrangement joins TRBV18 to TRBJ1-3, with D unresolved. V was shortened by 3 bases and J by 4 bases, with 7 bases between the two germline ends. The CDR3 has 13 amino acids. Germline V gene sequence: CDR1 KGHSH, CDR2 LQKENI. The CDR3 bases are TGTGCCAGCTCACCCCAGGCCGGAAACACCATATATTTT. Its translation: CASSPQAGNTIYF. The whole variable domain, remainder taken from reference TRBV18 and TRBJ1-3, is NAGVMQNPRHLVRRRGQEARLRCSPMKGHSHVYWYRQLPEEGLKFMVYLQKENIIDESGMPKERFSAEFPKEGPSILRIQQVVRGDSAAYFCASSPQAGNTIYFGEGSWLTVV.

This rearrangement joins TRBV19 to TRBJ1-3; perhaps TRBD1 as D (6 bases). V lost 2 bases, J lost 1 base, and 18 bases lay in between. The CDR3 length is 18 residues. Germline V gene lookup returns CDR1 LNHDA and CDR2 SQIVND (reference sequence). The CDR3 loop is CASSINRRGYSSGNTIYF. The CDR3 DNA follows: TGTGCCAGTAGTATAAACCGCAGGGGATACTCGTCTGGAAACACCATATATTTT.

The chain has TRBV5-4 and TRBJ1-2, with D unclear. CDR1 SGHNT and CDR2 YYREEE come from the germline V gene (reference sequence). The CDR3 contains 13 residues. V lost 5 bases, J lost 6 bases, and 14 bases lay in between. CDR3: CASRSDQADGYTF. The CDR3 DNA follows: TGTGCCAGCAGGTCGGATCAAGCGGATGGCTACACCTTC.

The chain joins TRBV28 to TRBJ1-3; D is uncertain. The CDR3 contains 13 residues. Germline V lookup: CDR1 MDHEN, CDR2 SYDVKM. V lost 11 bases and J lost 0, with 11 bases in between. The DNA for the CDR3 is TGTGCCGCGCTCGCGTCCTCTGGAAACACCATATATTTT. Protein sequence: CAALASSGNTIYF.

This chain connects TRBV9 to TRBJ2-1; no definite D call. The V end was cut by 0 bases, the J end by 8 bases, with 9 bases between. CDR1 and CDR2 (germline): SGDLS, YYNGEE. This CDR3 spans 13 amino acids. The CDR3 protein is CASSVGHVYEQFF. In DNA, the CDR3 is TGTGCCAGCAGCGTAGGGCACGTCTATGAGCAGTTCTTC.

This chain connects TRBV27 to TRBJ1-2, with D maybe TRBD1 (5 bases). This CDR3 has 15 residues. Trimming shortened V by 10 bases and J by 3 bases, and 21 bases separated the two germline ends. Germline loops: CDR1 MNHEY, CDR2 SMNVEV (reference sequence). CDR3 sequence: CATSSWADRHYGYTF. DNA of the CDR3: TGTGCCACCTCTTCATGGGCCGACAGACACTATGGCTACACCTTC.

This chain links TRBV2 with TRBJ1-5; D is uncertain. Trimming shortened V by 4 bases and J by 3 bases, and 10 bases separated the two germline ends. The CDR3 runs to 14 residues. The germline V gene encodes CDR1 SNHLY and CDR2 FYNNEI. The CDR3 spells CASSGTRINQPQHF. In DNA form, the CDR3 reads TGTGCCAGCAGTGGAACGAGAATCAATCAGCCCCAGCATTTT. Full variable domain (missing parts from reference TRBV2 and TRBJ1-5): EPEVTQTPSHQVTQMGQEVILRCVPISNHLYFYWYRQILGQKVEFLVSFYNNEISEKSEIFDDQFSVERPDGSNFTLKIRSTKLEDSAMYFCASSGTRINQPQHFGDGTRLSIL.

This rearrangement joins TRBV28 to TRBJ2-6, with D maybe TRBD1 (7 bases). This CDR3 region has 18 residues. Germline assignment: CDR1 MDHEN and CDR2 SYDVKM. V lost 3 bases to trimming and J lost 0 bases, with 15 bases between them. CDR3: CASSLTGRILSGANVLTF. The CDR3 DNA sequence: TGTGCCAGCAGTTTGACAGGGAGGATACTCTCTGGGGCCAACGTCCTGACTTTC.

This chain uses TRBV5-1 with TRBJ2-7; TRBD1 aligns across 7 bases. Trimming at V came to 2 bases and at J to 3 bases, leaving 2 bases not matched to a gene. CDR1 is SGHRS, CDR2 YFSETQ, per germline. The CDR3 covers 13 residues. CDR3 bases: TGCGCCAGCAGCTTTGACAGGGACTACGAGCAGTACTTC. This codes for CASSFDRDYEQYF.

The J gene is TRBJ1-1, the V gene TRBV10-2, with no clear D. Germline loops: CDR1 WSHSY, CDR2 SAAADI. The CDR3 sequence is 15 residues long. V was pared by 0 bases and J by 0 bases, with 8 bases between. CDR3 sequence reads: CASSESRVMNTEAFF. For the CDR3, the DNA is TGCGCCAGCAGTGAGTCGAGAGTGATGAACACTGAAGCTTTCTTT.